The present T cell receptor beta chain was sequenced within a study of CD8 T cells in Susac syndrome. Per germline, CDR1 SEHNR and CDR2 FQNEAQ (reference sequence). The CDR3 totals 14 residues. Trimming cost V 3 bases and J 4 bases, with 7 bases left between them. This clonotype was found a few times. Patients with Susac syndrome met the recently defined diagnostic criteria for definite or probable disease. Bulk CD8+ and CD4+ cells came from magnetic negative isolation; CD8+ TEMRA by FACS. Random-hexamer reverse transcription was applied to 0.5 to 1 ug RNA. TCRdb redid the calling of the immunoSEQ multiplex PCR reads with MiXCR, one entry per CDR3 protein. Of 95,000 to 150,000 distinct CDR3 sequences in the sample, roughly 95% were seen once.

This sequence originates from a human donor with Susac syndrome. The J gene is TRBJ2-6, the V gene TRBV7-9; no clear D gene. The sequenced material came from CD4+ T cells from PBMCs. Here the CDR3 reads CASSLASGANVLTF. In DNA form, the CDR3 reads TGTGCCAGCAGCTTGGCGTCCGGGGCCAACGTCCTGACTTTC.